The 32 T cell receptor beta chains below were found in one sample sequenced in a study of shared clonotypes between healthy human individuals. Using immunoSEQ multiplex PCR, the repertoire was profiled, and TCRdb retains in-frame clones only, with some absent. The table shows about 1.9 million clones, with approximately 92% occurring only once. Naive CD8 isolation took CD45RO-negative cells positively selected for CCR7 and excluded terminally differentiated effector memory CD45RA+ cells. The sequenced material came from naive CD8+ T cells from PBMCs. The receptors derive from a man between 18 and 29 years old in good health. Some clones in this sample may be carry-over from other donors' samples.

Remarks on this clone: A read error may produce the germline difference seen at one junction end. The chain combines TRBV19 with TRBJ2-4, with TRBD2 identical over 7 bases. The CDR3 has 15 residues. In germline, CDR1 is LNHDA, CDR2 SQIVND (reference sequence). In nucleotides, the CDR3 is TGTGCCAGTAAGAGCGGGGACCCCGCCAGAAACATTCAGTACTTC. Amino acids: CASKSGDPARNIQYF. Complete variable domain (other parts from reference TRBV19 and TRBJ2-4): DGGITQSPKYLFRKEGQNVTLSCEQNLNHDAMYWYRQDPGQGLRLIYYSQIVNDFQKGDIAEGYSVSREKKESFPLTVTSAQKNPTAFYLCASKSGDPARNIQYFGAGTRLSVL.

The rearrangement links TRBV28 to TRBJ1-5; no clear D. The germline V gene has CDR1 MDHEN and CDR2 SYDVKM. The CDR3 is 15 amino acids. Trimming took off 8 bases at V and 4 bases at J, with 18 bases between the two ends. The CDR3 DNA reads as TGTGCCAGCGCCCCGACTCAGGCGGGGAATCAGCCCCAGCATTTT. The encoded protein is CASAPTQAGNQPQHF.

The J gene is TRBJ2-5, the V gene TRBV27; 8 positions match TRBD1. Germline V gives CDR1 MNHEY, CDR2 SMNVEV (reference sequence). V dropped 5 bases and J dropped 4; count of bases not matched to a gene: 9. The CDR3 length is 15 residues. CDR3 sequence reads: CASSPSKTGVETQYF. The DNA of the CDR3 is TGTGCCAGCAGTCCTAGCAAGACAGGGGTAGAGACCCAGTACTTC.

V and J are TRBV19 and TRBJ1-2; D ambiguous. The CDR3 runs to 11 residues. Germline V gives CDR1 LNHDA, CDR2 SQIVND (reference sequence). Trimming pared 5 bases from V and 10 bases from J, leaving 11 bases between. The CDR3 nucleotides read TGTGCCAGTAGTTTCCCAGGAAACTACACCTTC. Amino acid sequence: CASSFPGNYTF.

The V gene is TRBV6-5, the J gene TRBJ2-1, with D unclear. This CDR3 is built from 16 residues. CDR1 MNHEY and CDR2 SVGAGI come from the germline V gene. The V and J ends lost 0 bases and 8 bases respectively, with 17 bases between them. This CDR3 is CASSYSRVPSGHEQFF. In DNA form, the CDR3 reads TGTGCCAGCAGTTACTCCCGGGTCCCATCAGGCCATGAGCAGTTCTTC.

Note on this clone: The same CDR3 arises from other DNA sequences in this sample as well. The rearrangement links TRBV7-9 to TRBJ2-7; D remains unclear. Per the germline V gene, CDR1 is SEHNR and CDR2 is FQNEAQ (reference sequence). Trimming left V 2 bases short and J 2 bases short, with 7 bases between. The CDR3 is 13 amino acids. The CDR3 is CASSLPVPYEQYF. DNA for the CDR3: TGTGCCAGCAGCTTACCTGTACCCTACGAGCAGTACTTC.

The V call is TRBV6-6, the J call TRBJ2-5; no clear D. The CDR3 is 13 amino acids. CDR1 is MNHNY, CDR2 SVGAGI, per germline (reference sequence). Trimming stripped 5 bases from V and 1 base from J, with 8 bases between. The CDR3 loop reads CASSDRSQETQYF. CDR3 sequence (DNA): TGTGCCAGCAGTGACCGGAGCCAAGAGACCCAGTACTTC.

The chain joins TRBV4-3 to TRBJ2-5, with 8 bases aligning to TRBD1. Germline V gene lookup returns CDR1 LGHNA and CDR2 YSLEER. This CDR3 contains 16 residues. With 4 bases clipped from V and 2 bases from J, the junction kept 9 bases outside the gene matches. The CDR3 sequence is CASSPRGTGRQETQYF. CDR3 in DNA: TGCGCCAGCAGCCCTCGAGGGACAGGACGGCAAGAGACCCAGTACTTC.

Comment on this clone: This CDR3 is also generated by other DNA sequences in the sample. The V call is TRBV4-1, the J call TRBJ2-1; 8 bases match TRBD2. The germline gives CDR1 MGHRA, CDR2 YSYEKL. V lost 0 bases to trimming and J lost 2 bases; unmatched junction nucleotides: 6. The CDR3 runs to 17 residues. CDR3 bases: TGCGCCAGCAGCCAAGATAGGCTAGCGGGTGCCTACAATGAGCAGTTCTTC. Its protein product is CASSQDRLAGAYNEQFF.

Remarks on this clone: Within the sample, other DNA sequences also encode this same CDR3. V is TRBV4-1 and J is TRBJ2-7, with TRBD2 matching 7 bases. With V trimmed by 0 bases and J by 4 bases, 3 bases remained unmatched. The germline gives CDR1 MGHRA, CDR2 YSYEKL. The CDR3 is made up of 14 amino acids. CDR3 nucleotides: TGCGCCAGCAGCCAAGACCCAGCGGGGTACGAGCAGTACTTC. Its protein is CASSQDPAGYEQYF.

The chain recombines TRBV19 with TRBJ1-5, with D possibly being TRBD1 (6 bases). V was shortened by 6 bases and J by 6 bases, with 15 bases between the two germline ends. CDR3 length: 14 residues. Germline V lookup: CDR1 LNHDA, CDR2 SQIVND (reference sequence). Written as DNA, the CDR3 is TGTGCCAGTAGCCCAACAGGGAGAGGTCAGCCCCAGCATTTT. Protein product: CASSPTGRGQPQHF. Variable domain in full (rest from reference TRBV19 and TRBJ1-5): DGGITQSPKYLFRKEGQNVTLSCEQNLNHDAMYWYRQDPGQGLRLIYYSQIVNDFQKGDIAEGYSVSREKKESFPLTVTSAQKNPTAFYLCASSPTGRGQPQHFGDGTRLSIL.

The V gene is TRBV7-3, the J gene TRBJ2-5, with D tentatively TRBD1 or TRBD2 (6 bases each). The CDR3 contains 13 residues. V lost 9 bases and J 4 bases, leaving 15 bases between the germline ends. Looked up from germline, CDR1 is SGHTA and CDR2 is FQGTGA. For the CDR3, the DNA is TGTGCCAGTTCGACAGGCGGGGCAGAGACCCAGTACTTC. Protein product: CASSTGGAETQYF.

This clone was detected once. The chain links TRBV7-9 to TRBJ2-7; 9 nucleotides agree with TRBD1. The CDR3 covers 15 residues. The ends lost 4 bases at V and 5 bases at J; junction bases unmatched: 9. Germline V CDR1 and CDR2: SEHNR, FQNEAQ (reference sequence). Here the CDR3 reads CASSSGTGTGDEQYF. The CDR3, as DNA: TGTGCCAGCAGCTCAGGGACAGGGACGGGTGACGAGCAGTACTTC. The full variable domain, in which reference TRBV7-9 and TRBJ2-7 provide the parts outside the CDR3, is DTGVSQNPRHKITKRGQNVTFRCDPISEHNRLYWYRQTLGQGPEFLTYFQNEAQLEKSRLLSDRFSAERPKGSFSTLEIQRTEQGDSAMYLCASSSGTGTGDEQYFGPGTRLTVT.

The table lists this clone with a few counts. The chain joins TRBV19 to TRBJ1-2, with D unclear. The CDR3 is 15 amino acids. With 6 bases removed from V and 4 bases from J, the gap between germline ends came to 18 bases. Germline CDR1 LNHDA, CDR2 SQIVND (reference sequence). Here the CDR3 DNA reads TGTGCCAGTAGCGCCGCCTCCGGGAGAGGCTATGGCTACACCTTC. Amino acid sequence: CASSAASGRGYGYTF. The full variable domain, rest sourced from reference TRBV19 and TRBJ1-2, is DGGITQSPKYLFRKEGQNVTLSCEQNLNHDAMYWYRQDPGQGLRLIYYSQIVNDFQKGDIAEGYSVSREKKESFPLTVTSAQKNPTAFYLCASSAASGRGYGYTFGSGTRLTVV.

The chain couples TRBV4-3 to TRBJ2-3; 7 bases map to TRBD2. CDR1 is LGHNA and CDR2 is YSLEER in the germline V gene. With V trimmed by 1 base and J by 3 bases, 4 bases remained unmatched. The length of the CDR3 is 15 residues. This CDR3 reads CASSQVAGSTDTQYF. CDR3 nucleotides: TGCGCCAGCAGCCAAGTAGCGGGTAGTACAGATACGCAGTATTTT.

V gene TRBV4-1 combines with J gene TRBJ2-5; 8 bases match TRBD2. The CDR3 extends over 14 amino acids. Germline V lookup: CDR1 MGHRA, CDR2 YSYEKL. After removal of 2 bases from V and 4 bases from J, the junction contained 3 bases not matched to a gene. CDR3 in DNA: TGCGCCAGCAGCCAACAGACTAGCGCAGAGACCCAGTACTTC. Its protein product is CASSQQTSAETQYF.

The chain couples TRBV27 to TRBJ2-6; a weak D match, TRBD2 (6 bases). Germline values: CDR1 MNHEY, CDR2 SMNVEV (reference sequence). The V end was cut by 5 bases, the J end by 3 bases, with 14 bases between. The CDR3 is 16 residues long. The CDR3: CASSPSGGDGANVLTF. The CDR3 DNA reads TGTGCCAGCAGTCCCTCCGGCGGGGATGGGGCCAACGTCCTGACTTTC.

This clone was seen a single time. The chain couples TRBV9 to TRBJ1-4; D possibly corresponds to TRBD1 (5 bases). Germline V gives CDR1 SGDLS, CDR2 YYNGEE. Trimming shortened V by 1 base and J by 3 bases, and 10 bases separated the two germline ends. This CDR3 has 15 amino acids. This chain's CDR3 is CASSVFGAANEKLFF. CDR3 sequence (DNA): TGTGCCAGCAGCGTATTCGGGGCTGCTAATGAAAAACTGTTTTTT.

This clone came up once. The chain recombines TRBV5-1 with TRBJ1-2; D may be TRBD1 (6 bases). Germline CDR1 and CDR2: SGHRS and YFSETQ. V lost 4 bases to trimming and J lost 8 bases, with 24 bases between them. The CDR3 covers 16 residues. For the CDR3, the DNA is TGCGCCAGCAGCGCAGGACAGAGGAGTTTGCTGGAAGGCTACACCTTC. Residues: CASSAGQRSLLEGYTF.

Comment on this clone: Other DNA sequences in this sample translate to the same CDR3. V usage is TRBV11-2 and J usage is TRBJ1-5; D is unclear. The CDR3 sequence is 13 residues long. The germline V gene encodes CDR1 SGHAT and CDR2 FQNNGV. V was pared by 0 bases and J by 0 bases, with 0 bases between. As DNA, the CDR3 is TGTGCCAGCAGCTTAGATAGCAATCAGCCCCAGCATTTT. Translating gives CASSLDSNQPQHF.

The V and J genes are TRBV5-1 and TRBJ2-7; 8 nucleotides match TRBD2. The length of the CDR3 is 17 residues. CDR1 is SGHRS and CDR2 is YFSETQ in the germline V gene. With 4 bases clipped from V and 0 bases from J, the junction kept 12 bases outside the gene matches. The CDR3 DNA reads TGCGCCAGCAGCCCGAAGGTGCGGCTAGCGGGCTCCTACGAGCAGTACTTC. Translated: CASSPKVRLAGSYEQYF.

In the case of this clone: The same CDR3 also results from other DNA sequences found in this sample. The chain carries TRBV7-2 and TRBJ2-3; unclear D gene. In germline, CDR1 is SGHTA, CDR2 FQGNSA. This CDR3 has 12 amino acids. V lost 5 bases to trimming and J lost 4 bases, with 7 bases between them. CDR3 nucleotides: TGTGCCAGCAGCCCCCGGGCAGATACGCAGTATTTT. This translates into CASSPRADTQYF.

The chain carries TRBV27 and TRBJ2-7; D unresolved. Trimming took 5 bases from V and 2 from J, leaving 16 bases between them. This CDR3 is 15 amino acids long. Germline loops: CDR1 MNHEY, CDR2 SMNVEV (reference sequence). CDR3 residues: CASSLVGALTYEQYF. For the CDR3, the DNA is TGTGCCAGCAGTCTTGTGGGTGCCCTAACCTACGAGCAGTACTTC.

The chain is built from TRBV4-1 and TRBJ2-7; 7 bases fit TRBD2. CDR1 is MGHRA and CDR2 is YSYEKL in the germline V gene. This CDR3 spans 14 amino acids. Trimming took 4 bases from V and 2 from J; bases not matched to a gene: 5. For the CDR3, the DNA is TGCGCCAGCAGCCTAGCGGGCACCACCTACGAGCAGTACTTC. Amino acids: CASSLAGTTYEQYF.

The V call is TRBV28, the J call TRBJ2-7; D unclear. The CDR3 contains 12 residues. Germline V gene sequence: CDR1 MDHEN, CDR2 SYDVKM. V was trimmed by 3 bases and J by 5 bases, leaving 8 bases between them. The CDR3 DNA is TGTGCCAGCAGTTTCGGCGCTAACGAGCAGTACTTC. Its translation: CASSFGANEQYF.

The rearrangement links TRBV2 to TRBJ1-3; no clear D. CDR1 and CDR2 (germline): SNHLY, FYNNEI. Trimming removed 3 bases from V and 0 bases from J, with 12 bases in between. This CDR3 has 16 amino acids. CDR3 sequence (DNA): TGTGCCAGCAGTGAGGGATCTTTCTACTCTGGAAACACCATATATTTT. Amino acid sequence: CASSEGSFYSGNTIYF.

This chain uses TRBV11-2 with TRBJ2-7, with D maybe TRBD2 (6 bases). Deletions cut 5 bases from V and 3 bases from J, with 14 bases between. The length of the CDR3 is 14 residues. Germline V gene sequence: CDR1 SGHAT, CDR2 FQNNGV. The CDR3 nucleotides are TGTGCCAGCAGCCCCGCGGCGGGATACTACGAGCAGTACTTC. Translation: CASSPAAGYYEQYF.

This clone was recorded only once. The genes are TRBV5-4 and TRBJ1-4; TRBD1 matches 10 bases. V was clipped by 4 bases and J by 7 bases; unmatched bases: 4. CDR1 is SGHNT and CDR2 is YYREEE in the germline V gene (reference sequence). CDR3 size: 14 residues. The chain's CDR3 is CASSIDRGLEKLFF. The CDR3 DNA sequence: TGTGCCAGCAGCATCGACAGGGGGCTTGAAAAACTGTTTTTT.

V and J are TRBV5-6 and TRBJ2-3; tentatively, D is TRBD2 (7 bases). The V gene's germline CDR1 is SGHDT and CDR2 YYEEEE. The ends were cut back, 0 bases at V and 4 bases at J, with 15 bases in the middle. There are 16 residues in the CDR3. CDR3 residues: CASSLVTGGLADTQYF. The CDR3 nucleotides are TGTGCCAGCAGCTTGGTGACGGGGGGCCTGGCAGATACGCAGTATTTT.

This chain joins TRBV28 and TRBJ2-7; D ambiguous. The CDR3 is 14 residues long. In germline, CDR1 is MDHEN, CDR2 SYDVKM. Trimming shortened V by 3 bases and J by 7 bases, and 16 bases separated the two germline ends. In DNA form, the CDR3 reads TGTGCCAGCAGTTTCCCACCGAGGTCTACGGAGCAGTACTTC. As protein: CASSFPPRSTEQYF.

The chain links TRBV27 to TRBJ2-1, with 8 bases identical to TRBD2. Germline values: CDR1 MNHEY, CDR2 SMNVEV (reference sequence). V gave up 5 bases and J gave up 10 bases; unmatched junction bases: 7. The length of the CDR3 is 13 residues. As DNA, the CDR3 is TGTGCCAGCAGTCCTAGCGGGCCCCAAGAGCAGTTCTTC. This translates into CASSPSGPQEQFF.

This chain connects TRBV4-2 to TRBJ2-3; D remains ambiguous. The CDR3 runs to 16 residues. V lost 0 bases, J lost 6 bases, and 16 bases lay in between. CDR1 is LGHNA and CDR2 is YNFKEQ in the germline V gene. CDR3 sequence (DNA): TGTGCCAGCAGCCAAGATAGGGCTAGTTTTTGGGATACGCAGTATTTT. This gives the protein CASSQDRASFWDTQYF.